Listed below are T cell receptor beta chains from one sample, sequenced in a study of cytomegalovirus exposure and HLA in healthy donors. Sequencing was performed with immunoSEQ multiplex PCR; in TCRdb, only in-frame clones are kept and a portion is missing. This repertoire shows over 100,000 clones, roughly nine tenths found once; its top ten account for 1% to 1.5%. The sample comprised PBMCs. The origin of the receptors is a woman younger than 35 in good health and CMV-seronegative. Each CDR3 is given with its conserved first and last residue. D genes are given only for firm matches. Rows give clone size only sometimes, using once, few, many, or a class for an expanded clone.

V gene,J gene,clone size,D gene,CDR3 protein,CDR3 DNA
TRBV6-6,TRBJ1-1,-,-,CASSYPSREEAFF,TGTGCCAGCAGTTATCCGTCTCGAGAGGAAGCTTTCTTT
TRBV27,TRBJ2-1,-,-,CASSLSGSYNEQFF,TGTGCCAGCAGTTTAAGCGGCTCCTACAATGAGCAGTTCTTC
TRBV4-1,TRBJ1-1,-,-,CASSQVGRNTEAFF,TGCGCCAGCAGCCAAGTGGGCAGGAACACTGAAGCTTTCTTT
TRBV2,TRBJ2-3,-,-,CASILGQSSTDTQYF,TGTGCCAGCATCCTCGGACAGAGTAGCACAGATACGCAGTATTTT
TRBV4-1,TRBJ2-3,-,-,CASSQIRLETDTQYF,TGCGCCAGCAGCCAAATAAGACTAGAAACAGATACGCAGTATTTT
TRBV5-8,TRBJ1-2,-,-,CASGDRRGNYGYTF,TGTGCCAGCGGGGATCGTAGGGGAAACTATGGCTACACCTTC
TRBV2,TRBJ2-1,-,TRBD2,CASRESRLANEQFF,TGTGCCAGCAGGGAATCCCGACTAGCGAATGAGCAGTTCTTC
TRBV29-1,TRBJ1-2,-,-,CSANMGAYGYTF,TGCAGCGCTAACATGGGCGCCTATGGCTACACCTTC
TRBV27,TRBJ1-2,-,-,CASSLSGGRPFYTF,TGTGCCAGCAGCTTGTCGGGGGGCCGGCCGTTCTACACCTTC
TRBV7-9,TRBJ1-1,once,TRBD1,CASSTGGEGEAFF,TGTGCCAGCAGTACAGGGGGCGAGGGAGAAGCTTTCTTT
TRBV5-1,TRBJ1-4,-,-,CASSLVWQGGTNEKLFF,TGCGCCAGCAGCTTGGTATGGCAGGGAGGAACTAATGAAAAACTGTTTTTT
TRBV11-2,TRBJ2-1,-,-,CASSFLRGARYNEQFF,TGTGCCAGCAGCTTTTTACGGGGGGCGCGATACAATGAGCAGTTCTTC
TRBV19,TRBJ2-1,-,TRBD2,CASSITGGDQFF,TGTGCCAGTAGTATTACGGGGGGGGATCAGTTCTTC
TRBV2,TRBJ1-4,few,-,CASTQGGKLFF,TGTGCCAGCACCCAGGGTGGGAAACTGTTTTTT
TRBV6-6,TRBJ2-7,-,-,CASSYSQARSYEQYF,TGTGCCAGCAGTTACTCGCAGGCGCGATCCTACGAGCAGTACTTC
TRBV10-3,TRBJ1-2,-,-,CAISEFGGRGGYTF,TGTGCCATCAGTGAGTTCGGGGGGCGCGGTGGCTACACCTTC
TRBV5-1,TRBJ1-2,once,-,CASSPNHLGGYTF,TGCGCCAGCAGCCCGAATCATCTCGGGGGCTACACCTTC
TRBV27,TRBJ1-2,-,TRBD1,CASSLQGAPGYTF,TGTGCCAGCAGTTTACAGGGGGCTCCTGGCTACACCTTC
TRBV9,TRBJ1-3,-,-,CASSVGGGRSPGNTIYF,TGTGCCAGCAGCGTAGGTGGAGGGAGGAGCCCTGGAAACACCATATATTTT
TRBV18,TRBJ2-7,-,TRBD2,CASSPPSSGGGEQYF,TGTGCCAGCTCACCACCGTCTAGCGGGGGCGGCGAGCAGTACTTC
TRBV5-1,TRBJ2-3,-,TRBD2,CASSSRTSGGGDTQYF,TGCGCCAGCAGCTCTAGGACTAGCGGGGGTGGAGATACGCAGTATTTT
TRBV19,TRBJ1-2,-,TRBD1,CASSGGQGIGDYGYTF,TGTGCCAGTAGTGGGGGACAGGGAATTGGGGACTATGGCTACACCTTC
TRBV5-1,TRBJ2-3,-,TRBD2,CASSLGLAESADTQYF,TGCGCCAGCAGCTTGGGACTAGCTGAGTCGGCAGATACGCAGTATTTT
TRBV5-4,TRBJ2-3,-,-,CASSSRDWSTQYF,TGTGCCAGCAGCTCCAGGGATTGGTCGACGCAGTATTTT
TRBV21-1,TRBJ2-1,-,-,CASRPKSTGQGDNEQFF,TGTGCCAGCAGACCCAAATCTACGGGACAGGGAGACAATGAGCAGTTCTTC
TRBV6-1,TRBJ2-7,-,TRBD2,CASKGLVSVSVEQYF,TGTGCCAGCAAGGGACTAGTTAGTGTGTCTGTCGAGCAGTACTTC
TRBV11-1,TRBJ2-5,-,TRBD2,CASSSVGLVEETQYF,TGTGCCAGCAGCTCCGTGGGACTAGTAGAAGAGACCCAGTACTTC
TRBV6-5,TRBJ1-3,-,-,CASSYSPGSSGNTIYF,TGTGCCAGCAGTTACTCCCCGGGGAGCTCTGGAAACACCATATATTTT
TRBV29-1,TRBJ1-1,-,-,CSVVTENTEAFF,TGCAGCGTTGTTACAGAGAACACTGAAGCTTTCTTT
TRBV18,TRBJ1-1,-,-,CASSRAAFQEAFF,TGTGCCAGCTCACGGGCCGCCTTTCAGGAAGCTTTCTTT
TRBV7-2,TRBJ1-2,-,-,CASSLARTVYTF,TGTGCCAGCAGCTTAGCGAGGACAGTCTACACCTTC
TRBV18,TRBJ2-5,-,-,CASSPREQEETQYF,TGTGCCAGCTCACCAAGAGAGCAGGAAGAGACCCAGTACTTC
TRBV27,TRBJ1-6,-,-,CASSLQGLPLHF,TGTGCCAGCAGTTTGCAGGGGCTACCCCTCCACTTT
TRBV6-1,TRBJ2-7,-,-,CASSEQGPLTYEQYF,TGTGCCAGCAGTGAACAGGGGCCCCTAACCTACGAGCAGTACTTC
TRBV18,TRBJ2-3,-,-,CASSQGGDSTDTQYF,TGTGCCAGCTCACAGGGCGGGGATAGCACAGATACGCAGTATTTT
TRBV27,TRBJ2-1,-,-,CASSWAGRHNEQFF,TGTGCCAGCAGTTGGGCAGGGAGGCACAATGAGCAGTTCTTC
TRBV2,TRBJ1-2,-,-,CASSESVGGDGYTF,TGTGCCAGCAGTGAATCCGTAGGGGGAGATGGCTACACCTTC
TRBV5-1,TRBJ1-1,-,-,CASSLVGGDTEAFF,TGCGCCAGCAGCTTGGTAGGGGGAGACACTGAAGCTTTCTTT
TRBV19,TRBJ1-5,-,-,CASTRVGQPQHF,TGTGCCAGTACCAGGGTAGGCCAGCCCCAGCATTTT
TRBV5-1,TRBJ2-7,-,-,CASRWTDLSYEQYF,TGCGCCAGCAGGTGGACAGACCTCTCCTACGAGCAGTACTTC
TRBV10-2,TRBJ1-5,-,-,CASQGSGGQPQHF,TGCGCCAGCCAGGGGTCGGGTGGGCAGCCCCAGCATTTT
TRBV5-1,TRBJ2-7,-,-,CASSRVGISGSYEQYF,TGCGCCAGCAGCCGGGTCGGGATCTCGGGCTCCTACGAGCAGTACTTC
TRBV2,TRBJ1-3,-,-,CASSDVVSGNTIYF,TGTGCCAGCAGTGATGTCGTTTCTGGAAACACCATATATTTT
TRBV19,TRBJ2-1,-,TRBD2,CASSMVLAGHPGFF,TGTGCCAGTAGTATGGTCCTAGCGGGGCATCCGGGGTTCTTC